This T cell receptor beta chain was captured by sequencing in a study of T cells in Graves' hyperthyroidism and ophthalmopathy. This CDR3 comprises 15 residues. Germline lookup yields CDR1 LGHDT and CDR2 YNNKEL (reference sequence). Trimming pared 0 bases from V and 2 bases from J, leaving 10 bases between. In this sample, this clonotype turned up a few times. It was 8 to 10 ml of fresh peripheral blood that supplied the PBMCs. Regions amplified from RNA transcripts were the TCR beta CDR3 regions. HTBI primers were employed in a first-round RT-PCR of the TCR CDR3. TCRdb itself ran the multiplex PCR reads through MiXCR, one entry per CDR3 protein. The sample contains 550,000 to 850,000 distinct CDR3 sequences, about 19% of which appear only once.

The sequence derives from a woman between 45 and 65 years old with Graves' hyperthyroidism that later progressed to Graves' ophthalmopathy. The rearrangement joins TRBV3-1 to TRBJ1-2; perhaps TRBD1 as D (5 bases). Sequenced sample: blood. The chain's CDR3 is CASSQETRGNYGYTF. The CDR3 coding sequence is TGTGCCAGCAGCCAAGAAACCCGGGGGAACTATGGCTACACCTTC.